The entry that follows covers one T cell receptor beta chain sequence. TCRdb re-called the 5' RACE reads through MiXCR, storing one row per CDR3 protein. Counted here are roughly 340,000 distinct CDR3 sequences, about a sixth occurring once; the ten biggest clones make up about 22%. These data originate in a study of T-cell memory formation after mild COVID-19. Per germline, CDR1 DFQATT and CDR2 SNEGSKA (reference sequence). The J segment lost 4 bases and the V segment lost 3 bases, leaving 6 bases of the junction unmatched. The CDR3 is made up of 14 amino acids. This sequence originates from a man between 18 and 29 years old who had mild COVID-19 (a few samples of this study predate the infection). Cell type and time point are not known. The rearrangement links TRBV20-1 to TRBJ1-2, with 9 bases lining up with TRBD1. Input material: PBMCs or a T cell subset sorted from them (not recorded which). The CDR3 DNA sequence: TGCAGTGCTAGCCCGGGACAGGGATCCTATGGCTACACCTTC. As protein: CSASPGQGSYGYTF.